Listed here is a single TCR beta chain. Its target is not known. TCRdb reprocessed the 5' RACE reads via MiXCR and lists one record per CDR3 protein. The repertoire consists of hundreds of thousands of distinct CDR3 sequences, with 16% occurring once and the leading ten covering around 20%. This sample is drawn from a study of T-cell memory formation after mild COVID-19. Whole-study findings and limits: Clones that contracted from day 15 to 85 had balanced CD4/CD8; later expanders were CD4+ biased. Pre-infection memory carried some responding clones, suggesting that cross-reactive memory joined. CD4+ clones that contracted lay mainly in CM and EM; CD8+ ones lay in EMRA.

From germline, CDR1 is SNHLY and CDR2 FYNNEI. This CDR3 has 13 residues. Trimming cost V 6 bases and J 2 bases, with 10 bases left between them. The rearrangement joins TRBV2 to TRBJ2-5, with D perhaps matching TRBD1 or TRBD2 (5 bases each). Sequenced input: PBMCs or a T cell subset sorted from them (not recorded which). This clonotype originated in a man younger than 35 who had mild COVID-19 (a few samples of this study predate the infection). Cell type and time point are not known. This chain's CDR3 is CASRRDQQETQYF. CDR3 nucleotide sequence: TGTGCCAGCAGACGGGACCAACAAGAGACCCAGTACTTC. Filled out from reference TRBV2 and TRBJ2-5, the complete variable domain reads EPEVTQTPSHQVTQMGQEVILRCVPISNHLYFYWYRQILGQKVEFLVSFYNNEISEKSEIFDDQFSVERPDGSNFTLKIRSTKLEDSAMYFCASRRDQQETQYFGPGTRLLVL.